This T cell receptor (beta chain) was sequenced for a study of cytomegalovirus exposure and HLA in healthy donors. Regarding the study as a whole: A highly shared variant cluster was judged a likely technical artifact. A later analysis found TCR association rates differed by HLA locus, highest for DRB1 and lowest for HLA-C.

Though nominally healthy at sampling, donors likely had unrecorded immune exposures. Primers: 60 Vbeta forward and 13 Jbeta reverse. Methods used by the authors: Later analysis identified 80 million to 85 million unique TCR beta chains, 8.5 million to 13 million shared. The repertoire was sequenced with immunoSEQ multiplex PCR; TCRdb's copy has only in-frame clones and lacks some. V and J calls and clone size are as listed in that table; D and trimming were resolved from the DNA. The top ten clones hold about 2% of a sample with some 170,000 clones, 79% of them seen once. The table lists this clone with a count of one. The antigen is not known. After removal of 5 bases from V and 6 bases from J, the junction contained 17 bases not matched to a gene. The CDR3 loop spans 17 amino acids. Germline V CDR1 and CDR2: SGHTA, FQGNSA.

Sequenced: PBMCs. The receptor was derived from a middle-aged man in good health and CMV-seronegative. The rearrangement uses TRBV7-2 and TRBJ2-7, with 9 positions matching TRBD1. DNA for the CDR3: TGTGCCAGCAGCCCCCGGGACAGGGCCCCTTCTCGCTCCGAGCAGTACTTC. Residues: CASSPRDRAPSRSEQYF.